The 23 T cell receptor beta chains reported below all come from one sample, sequenced in a study of vaccination effects on CD4 cells after COVID-19. These receptors have no identified antigens. Method: immunoSEQ multiplex PCR; TCRdb's copy keeps in-frame clones and lacks some. This sample has 55,000 to 70,000 clones, with about 80% found just once. Before sequencing took place, the ViraFEST assay used viral peptide pools to expand antigen-specific CD4+ T cells. Investigators separated out CD4+ T cells once around 11 days of culture had passed. Either the mRNA-1273 or the BNT162b2 vaccine was given to participants as two doses. The sequences come from CD4+ T cells from PBMCs cultured with HCoV-OC43 spike peptides, collected after COVID-19 vaccination. Described subset: HCoV-OC43 spike overlapping peptide pool stimulation. Every receptor here comes from a human donor who received a COVID-19 vaccine.

The rearrangement links TRBV28 to TRBJ1-2, with D perhaps TRBD1 (5 bases). There are 14 residues in the CDR3. The germline V gene has CDR1 MDHEN and CDR2 SYDVKM. The V and J ends lost 7 bases and 4 bases respectively, with 16 bases between them. Here the CDR3 reads CASKAPPGPYGYTF. The CDR3 region has the DNA TGTGCCAGCAAGGCCCCGCCAGGGCCCTATGGCTACACCTTC.

The chain links TRBV4-1 to TRBJ1-2; D possibly corresponds to TRBD1 (5 bases). From germline, CDR1 is MGHRA and CDR2 YSYEKL. The V gene lost 4 bases and the J gene lost 4 bases, with 16 bases spanning the gap. This CDR3 spans 15 amino acids. The CDR3: CASSLQTRGGYGYTF. CDR3 DNA sequence: TGCGCCAGCAGCCTCCAGACACGGGGCGGCTATGGCTACACCTTC.

This chain uses TRBV27 with TRBJ1-1; D not resolved. With 0 bases removed from V and 3 bases from J, the gap between germline ends came to 5 bases. The CDR3 runs 13 residues. Germline CDR1 is MNHEY and CDR2 is SMNVEV (reference sequence). The DNA for the CDR3 is TGTGCCAGCAGTTTATCGCTTTACACTGAAGCTTTCTTT. Translating it yields CASSLSLYTEAFF.

This clone has only a few counts. The chain carries TRBV29-1 and TRBJ1-1; TRBD1 agrees at 9 bases. The germline CDR1 and CDR2 sequences are SQVTM and ANQGSEA. Trimming removed 3 bases from V and 3 bases from J; junction bases left unmatched: 8. The CDR3 is 15 amino acids. The CDR3 sequence is CSVEPTGGVYTEAFF. Here the CDR3 DNA reads TGCAGCGTTGAGCCGACAGGGGGTGTTTACACTGAAGCTTTCTTT.

The rearrangement uses TRBV14 and TRBJ1-4; the match to TRBD1 covers 9 bases. The germline V gene has CDR1 SGHDN and CDR2 FVKESK. The CDR3 length is 16 residues. Trimming took 2 bases from V and 7 from J; bases not matched to a gene: 8. The CDR3 is CASSQRPGTGSEKLFF. The CDR3 nucleotides read TGTGCCAGCAGCCAACGCCCCGGGACAGGGAGTGAAAAACTGTTTTTT.

The chain links TRBV12-3 or TRBV12-4 to TRBJ2-3; D is uncertain. The CDR3 runs 13 residues. Trimming cost V 6 bases and J 3 bases, with 10 bases left between them. The CDR3: CASRNRLTDTQYF. The DNA of the CDR3 is TGTGCCAGCAGAAATAGACTTACAGATACGCAGTATTTT.

V usage is TRBV4-2 and J usage is TRBJ2-5; 9 bases map to TRBD2. The CDR3 is 17 amino acids. With V trimmed by 1 base and J by 5 bases, 11 bases remained unmatched. Per the germline V gene, CDR1 is LGHNA and CDR2 is YNFKEQ. The DNA for the CDR3 is TGTGCCAGCAGCCAAGCTGGCGGGGGGGGAGGGCGGGAGACCCAGTACTTC. This sequence encodes CASSQAGGGGGRETQYF.

V is TRBV9 and J is TRBJ2-2; 9 positions agree with TRBD2. Germline CDR1 and CDR2: SGDLS and YYNGEE. This CDR3 is 16 amino acids long. J gave up 4 bases and V 0 bases, and 4 bases lay outside the gene matches. As DNA, the CDR3 is TGTGCCAGCAGCGTAGGCGGGGGGGATACCACCGGGGAGCTGTTTTTT. Its protein product is CASSVGGGDTTGELFF. Full variable domain (rest looked up from reference TRBV9 and TRBJ2-2): DSGVTQTPKHLITATGQRVTLRCSPRSGDLSVYWYQQSLDQGLQFLIQYYNGEERAKGNILERFSAQQFPDLHSELNLSSLELGDSALYFCASSVGGGDTTGELFFGEGSRLTVL.

The rearrangement joins TRBV9 to TRBJ1-4; perhaps TRBD1 as D (6 bases). Germline V gene lookup returns CDR1 SGDLS and CDR2 YYNGEE. V was shortened by 4 bases and J by 7 bases, with 14 bases between the two germline ends. The CDR3 contains 14 residues. The CDR3 DNA reads as TGTGCCAGCAGCATCCGGGGGGCAGGTGAAAAACTGTTTTTT. Its translation is CASSIRGAGEKLFF.

V and J are TRBV6-6 and TRBJ2-7; no clear D. The CDR3 loop spans 12 amino acids. V lost 4 bases and J lost 6, with 10 bases in between. Germline V gene data show CDR1 as MNHNY and CDR2 as SVGAGI (reference sequence). The CDR3: CASSLWRGEQYV. The DNA of the CDR3 is TGTGCCAGCAGTTTGTGGCGCGGCGAGCAGTACGTC.

V usage is TRBV6-1 and J usage is TRBJ1-1; TRBD1 might be the D (5 bases). In germline, CDR1 is MNHNS, CDR2 SASEGT. Trimming stripped 0 bases from V and 10 bases from J, with 15 bases between. This CDR3 has 14 amino acids. CDR3 amino acids: CASSEASTGPRAFF. CDR3 nucleotide sequence: TGTGCCAGCAGTGAAGCGTCGACGGGACCGCGAGCTTTCTTT.

CDR3 amino acids: CASSQGGQSYTEAFF. CDR3 in DNA: TGTGCCAGCAGCCAGGGGGGACAAAGCTACACTGAAGCTTTCTTT. The genes are TRBV3-1 (or the pseudogene TRBV3-2) and TRBJ1-1, with a tentative D call TRBD1 (6 bases). Per germline, CDR1 LGHDT and CDR2 YNNKEL (reference sequence). Between the trimmed V and J ends, which lost 3 bases and 3 bases, there was a span of 14 bases. The length of the CDR3 is 15 residues.

The chain carries TRBV2 and TRBJ2-5; 8 bases are shared with TRBD1. The trim removed 8 bases at V and 5 bases at J, leaving 10 bases unmatched. The CDR3 totals 14 residues. Germline loops: CDR1 SNHLY, CDR2 FYNNEI. CDR3 sequence reads: CASLPDRGSETQYF. The CDR3 nucleotides read TGTGCCAGCCTCCCTGACAGGGGTTCTGAGACCCAGTACTTC.

The chain couples TRBV7-2 to TRBJ1-1; perhaps TRBD1 as D (6 bases). The CDR3 is 14 amino acids. V shed 5 bases and J shed 1 base, with 11 bases lying between them. Per germline, CDR1 SGHTA and CDR2 FQGNSA. CDR3 nucleotide sequence: TGTGCCAGCAGCGCAGGACAGACGAACACTGAAGCTTTCTTT. Its protein product is CASSAGQTNTEAFF.

This chain connects TRBV5-1 to TRBJ2-3; a possible D gene is TRBD1 (6 bases). Germline V gene sequence: CDR1 SGHRS, CDR2 YFSETQ. Trimming stripped 4 bases from V and 0 bases from J, with 9 bases between. The CDR3 sequence is 14 residues long. The CDR3 spells CASSDRSSTDTQYF. The CDR3 DNA is TGCGCCAGCAGCGACAGGTCTAGCACAGATACGCAGTATTTT.

The chain combines TRBV20-1 with TRBJ1-2, with no clear D. The CDR3 has 12 residues. The V and J ends lost 3 bases and 1 base respectively, with 6 bases between them. CDR1 is DFQATT and CDR2 is SNEGSKA in the germline V gene (reference sequence). The CDR3 DNA reads as TGCAGTGCTAGTTATGGTAACTATGGCTACACCTTC. Translating it yields CSASYGNYGYTF.

The chain employs TRBV12-3 or TRBV12-4 and TRBJ2-1, with 9 bases aligning to TRBD2. CDR3 length: 13 residues. Unmatched junction bases numbered 8, after V lost 4 bases and J lost 13 bases. In DNA form, the CDR3 reads TGTGCCAGCAGTTCCCTAGCGGGGCGGAATCAGTTCTTC. This codes for CASSSLAGRNQFF.

Regarding this clone: One end of the junction varies from germline; a read error may be responsible. CDR3 nucleotides: TGTGCCAGCAGTTTGGGGGGCCGTGGTGAAAAACTGTTTTTT. Translated: CASSLGGRGEKLFF. The chain has TRBV5-6 and TRBJ1-4, with D possibly matching TRBD1 (6 bases). The CDR3 is 14 amino acids. Germline CDR1 is SGHDT and CDR2 is YYEEEE. The full variable domain, in which reference TRBV5-6 and TRBJ1-4 provide the parts outside the CDR3, is DAGVTQSPTHLIKTRGQQVTLRCSPKSGHDTVSWYQQALGQGPQFIFQYYEEEERQRGNFPDRFSGHQFPNYSSELNVNALLLGDSALYLCASSLGGRGEKLFFGSGTQLSVL.

The chain recombines TRBV18 with TRBJ1-5; no reliable D call. V was pared by 2 bases and J by 4 bases, with 6 bases between. The CDR3 runs 13 residues. Germline assignment: CDR1 KGHSH and CDR2 LQKENI. CDR3 sequence (DNA): TGTGCCAGCTCACCAGATATGAATCAGCCCCAGCATTTT. Its protein product is CASSPDMNQPQHF.

The chain couples TRBV5-1 to TRBJ1-2; 9 nucleotides align to TRBD1. Germline V gene lookup returns CDR1 SGHRS and CDR2 YFSETQ. The length of the CDR3 is 13 residues. Germline trimming cut 7 bases from V and 3 bases from J; bases unmatched to any gene: 4. CDR3 sequence reads: CASQRTGDYGYTF. In nucleotides, the CDR3 is TGCGCCAGCCAGAGGACAGGGGACTATGGCTACACCTTC.

This clone was found a few times. The CDR3 region has the DNA TGTGCCAGCAGCTTAACTGCCCGGGCTGGGGCCAACGTCCTGACTTTC. Protein sequence: CASSLTARAGANVLTF. The chain carries TRBV7-3 and TRBJ2-6, with no clear D. Trimming shortened V by 0 bases and J by 2 bases, and 8 bases separated the two germline ends. Per germline, CDR1 SGHTA and CDR2 FQGTGA. The CDR3 is 16 amino acids.

The chain recombines TRBV25-1 with TRBJ1-1; D is perhaps TRBD1 (6 bases). Trimming removed 4 bases at V and 4 bases at J, with 10 bases between. The CDR3 is made up of 13 amino acids. Germline lookup yields CDR1 MGHDK and CDR2 SYGVNS. The CDR3 spells CASSVGAVTEAFF. The DNA for the CDR3 is TGTGCCAGCAGTGTGGGGGCTGTCACTGAAGCTTTCTTT.

The chain couples TRBV30 to TRBJ2-3, with D perhaps being TRBD1 or TRBD2 (5 bases each). The CDR3 spans 12 residues. The ends were cut back, 5 bases at V and 2 bases at J, with 8 bases in the middle. Per germline, CDR1 GTSNPN and CDR2 SVGIG (reference sequence). For the CDR3, the DNA is TGTGCCTGGGGGACGACCACAGATACGCAGTATTTT. Amino acid sequence: CAWGTTTDTQYF.